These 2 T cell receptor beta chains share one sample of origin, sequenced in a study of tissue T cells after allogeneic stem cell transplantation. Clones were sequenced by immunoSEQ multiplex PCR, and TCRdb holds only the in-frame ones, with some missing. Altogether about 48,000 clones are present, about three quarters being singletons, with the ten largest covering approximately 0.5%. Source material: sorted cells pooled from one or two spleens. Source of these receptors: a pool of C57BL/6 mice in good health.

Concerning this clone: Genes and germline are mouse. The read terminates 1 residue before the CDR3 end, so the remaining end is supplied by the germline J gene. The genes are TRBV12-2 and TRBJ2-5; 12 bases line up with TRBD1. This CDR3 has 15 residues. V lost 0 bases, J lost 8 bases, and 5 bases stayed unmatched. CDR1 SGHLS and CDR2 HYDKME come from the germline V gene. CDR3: CASSLGDRGLGTQYF. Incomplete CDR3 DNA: TGTGCCAGCTCTCTCGGGGACAGGGGGCTTGGCACCCAGTAC. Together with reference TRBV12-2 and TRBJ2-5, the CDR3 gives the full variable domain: NSGVVQSPRYIIKGKGERSILKCIPISGHLSVAWYQQTQGQELKFFIQHYDKMERDKGNLPSRFSVQQFDDYHSEMNMSALELEDSAVYFCASSLGDRGLGTQYFGPGTRLLVL.

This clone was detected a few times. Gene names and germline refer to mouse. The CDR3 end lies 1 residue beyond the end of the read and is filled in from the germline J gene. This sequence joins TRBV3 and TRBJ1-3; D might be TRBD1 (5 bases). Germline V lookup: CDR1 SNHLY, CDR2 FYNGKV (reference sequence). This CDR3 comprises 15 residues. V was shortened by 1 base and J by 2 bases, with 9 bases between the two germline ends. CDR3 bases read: TGTGCCAGCAGCTTAGTCGCAGGGACTGGAAATACGCTCTAT. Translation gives CASSLVAGTGNTLY. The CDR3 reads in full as CASSLVAGTGNTLYF.